The clone carrying this T cell receptor beta chain was observed a handful of times. Its antigen is still unknown. The immunoSEQ assay was v3. Each library reached 1.9 million or so read pairs, or 5-6 million at deep level. The data were produced by immunoSEQ multiplex PCR, yet TCRdb's version contains in-frame clones alone and is incomplete. Counted here are around 100,000 clones, about two thirds occurring once; the ten biggest clones make up around 9.9%. This sample is part of a study of TIL therapy for anti-PD-1-resistant metastatic lung cancer. Study details: A handful of tumors were EGFR-mutant and two were ALK-rearranged.

Time point defined: pre-treatment sample, taken before nivolumab and TIL therapy. The tumor samples were excised metastases, mostly pleural nodules or supraclavicular lymph nodes. Whole-study findings and limits: Treatment-naive, never-smoker and oncogene-addicted patients were overrepresented in this highly selected cohort. Many TIL product clones were absent from baseline tumor, suggesting clonal contraction.

The CDR3 sequence is 14 residues long. V gave up 8 bases and J gave up 10 bases; unmatched junction bases: 8. Germline V gene lookup returns CDR1 MGHDK and CDR2 SYGVNS. Sample: tumor tissue, taken at baseline. This sequence originates from a person aged 25 to 85 with non-small cell lung cancer. The chain recombines TRBV25-1 with TRBJ1-6, with 10 bases identical to TRBD1. The CDR3 DNA reads TGTGCCAGCGCTCCGGGACAGGGGCGATCACCCCTCCACTTT. Its protein product is CASAPGQGRSPLHF.